This is a list of T cell receptor beta chains from one sample in a study of vaccination effects on CD4 cells after COVID-19. Antigen specificity for these receptors is unknown. The data were produced by immunoSEQ multiplex PCR, yet TCRdb's version contains in-frame clones alone and is incomplete. The sample lists around 65,000 clones; about 80% were seen once. Source: CD4+ T cells from PBMCs cultured with HCoV-229E spike peptides, taken after COVID-19 vaccination. The receptors stem from a human donor who received a COVID-19 vaccine. CDR3s include the opening cysteine and the closing phenylalanine or tryptophan. Each record gives: J gene, CDR3 length, clone size, D gene, V gene, CDR3 protein, CDR3 DNA. D genes are given only for firm matches. The listing skips clone size in some rows; elsewhere it reads once, few, many or a size class.

j_call: TRBJ1-4
cdr3_length: 14
clone_size: few
d_call: .
v_call: TRBV18
cdr3_aa: CASSPRQTNEKLFF
cdr3_nt: TGTGCCAGCTCCCCCCGACAGACTAATGAAAAACTGTTTTTT

j_call: TRBJ2-2
cdr3_length: 14
clone_size: .
d_call: .
v_call: TRBV19
cdr3_aa: CASSHTSRTGELFF
cdr3_nt: TGTGCCAGTAGTCACACCTCGAGAACCGGGGAGCTGTTTTTT

j_call: TRBJ1-5
cdr3_length: 14
clone_size: few
d_call: .
v_call: TRBV2
cdr3_aa: CASSGTVGDQPQHF
cdr3_nt: TGTGCCAGCAGTGGGACAGTCGGGGATCAGCCCCAGCATTTT

j_call: TRBJ1-4
cdr3_length: 16
clone_size: .
d_call: TRBD1
v_call: TRBV18
cdr3_aa: CASSPRGLTGTEKLFF
cdr3_nt: TGTGCCAGCTCACCCCGAGGGTTGACAGGGACTGAAAAACTGTTTTTT

j_call: TRBJ1-1
cdr3_length: 16
clone_size: .
d_call: TRBD1
v_call: TRBV6-6
cdr3_aa: CASSYSKTGVNTEAFF
cdr3_nt: TGTGCCAGCAGTTACTCGAAGACAGGGGTGAACACTGAAGCTTTCTTT

j_call: TRBJ1-1
cdr3_length: 14
clone_size: .
d_call: TRBD1
v_call: TRBV19
cdr3_aa: CASLPGTGPTEAFF
cdr3_nt: TGTGCCAGTCTTCCCGGGACAGGGCCCACTGAAGCTTTCTTT

j_call: TRBJ2-2
cdr3_length: 16
clone_size: few
d_call: .
v_call: TRBV5-1
cdr3_aa: CASSFEALSNTGELFF
cdr3_nt: TGCGCCAGCAGCTTTGAAGCATTGTCGAACACCGGGGAGCTGTTTTTT

j_call: TRBJ1-6
cdr3_length: 14
clone_size: .
d_call: .
v_call: TRBV4-3
cdr3_aa: CASSQDVRFSPLHF
cdr3_nt: TGCGCCAGCAGCCAAGATGTAAGGTTCTCACCCCTCCACTTT

j_call: TRBJ2-3
cdr3_length: 14
clone_size: .
d_call: .
v_call: TRBV6-1
cdr3_aa: CASSESGSGDTQYF
cdr3_nt: TGTGCCAGCAGTGAATCGGGTAGCGGAGATACGCAGTATTTT

j_call: TRBJ1-3
cdr3_length: 13
clone_size: .
d_call: .
v_call: TRBV30
cdr3_aa: CALRATSGNTIYF
cdr3_nt: TGTGCCTTGCGAGCAACCTCTGGAAACACCATATATTTT

j_call: TRBJ1-1
cdr3_length: 15
clone_size: .
d_call: .
v_call: TRBV7-2
cdr3_aa: CASSFGDDLNTEAFF
cdr3_nt: TGTGCCAGCAGCTTTGGGGATGATTTGAACACTGAAGCTTTCTTT

j_call: TRBJ1-5
cdr3_length: 17
clone_size: .
d_call: .
v_call: TRBV24-1
cdr3_aa: CATSDPGRGASNQPQHF
cdr3_nt: TGTGCCACCAGTGACCCGGGACGTGGGGCCTCAAATCAGCCCCAGCATTTT

j_call: TRBJ2-2
cdr3_length: 14
clone_size: .
d_call: .
v_call: TRBV18
cdr3_aa: CASSATSNTGELFF
cdr3_nt: TGTGCCAGCTCAGCTACGTCGAACACCGGGGAGCTGTTTTTT

j_call: TRBJ2-3
cdr3_length: 17
clone_size: .
d_call: .
v_call: TRBV2
cdr3_aa: CASSGQVLFSSTDTQYF
cdr3_nt: TGTGCCAGCAGTGGACAGGTACTATTCTCTAGCACAGATACGCAGTATTTT

j_call: TRBJ1-2
cdr3_length: 13
clone_size: .
d_call: TRBD1
v_call: TRBV6-2/TRBV6-3
cdr3_aa: CASSLDRNYGYTF
cdr3_nt: TGTGCCAGCAGTCTGGACAGGAACTATGGCTACACCTTC

j_call: TRBJ2-2
cdr3_length: 16
clone_size: .
d_call: TRBD1
v_call: TRBV6-5
cdr3_aa: CASSSYRGPNTGELFF
cdr3_nt: TGTGCCAGCAGTTCATACAGGGGTCCAAACACCGGGGAGCTGTTTTTT

j_call: TRBJ2-5
cdr3_length: 15
clone_size: once
d_call: TRBD2
v_call: TRBV5-1
cdr3_aa: CASRTGGANQETQYF
cdr3_nt: TGCGCCAGCAGGACCGGGGGGGCTAACCAAGAGACCCAGTACTTC

j_call: TRBJ2-5
cdr3_length: 16
clone_size: medium-sized
d_call: TRBD2
v_call: TRBV24-1
cdr3_aa: CATSLSGETWGETQYF
cdr3_nt: TGTGCCACCAGTCTCAGCGGGGAGACGTGGGGAGAGACCCAGTACTTC

j_call: TRBJ2-2
cdr3_length: 14
clone_size: .
d_call: .
v_call: TRBV2
cdr3_aa: CASRMTRNTGELFF
cdr3_nt: TGTGCCAGCAGGATGACTCGAAACACCGGGGAGCTGTTTTTT

j_call: TRBJ2-1
cdr3_length: 16
clone_size: few
d_call: .
v_call: TRBV12-5
cdr3_aa: CASGDPRDTFYNEQFF
cdr3_nt: TGTGCTAGTGGTGATCCCCGGGACACCTTCTACAATGAGCAGTTCTTC

j_call: TRBJ2-6
cdr3_length: 17
clone_size: few
d_call: TRBD2
v_call: TRBV3-1/TRBV3-2
cdr3_aa: CASSPLIGRTGANVLTF
cdr3_nt: TGTGCCAGCAGCCCCCTCATCGGGAGGACTGGGGCCAACGTCCTGACTTTC

j_call: TRBJ2-1
cdr3_length: 18
clone_size: .
d_call: TRBD2
v_call: TRBV19
cdr3_aa: CASSRLAGGPSSYNEQFF
cdr3_nt: TGTGCCAGTAGTAGGTTAGCGGGGGGCCCTAGCTCCTACAATGAGCAGTTCTTC

j_call: TRBJ2-1
cdr3_length: 11
clone_size: .
d_call: .
v_call: TRBV5-6
cdr3_aa: CASSAEDEQFF
cdr3_nt: TGTGCCAGCAGTGCGGAGGATGAGCAGTTCTTC

j_call: TRBJ2-3
cdr3_length: 14
clone_size: .
d_call: TRBD1
v_call: TRBV29-1
cdr3_aa: CSVGGTGPTDTQYF
cdr3_nt: TGCAGCGTTGGCGGGACAGGTCCGACAGATACGCAGTATTTT

j_call: TRBJ1-1
cdr3_length: 12
clone_size: .
d_call: .
v_call: TRBV20-1
cdr3_aa: CSASAAGREAFF
cdr3_nt: TGCAGTGCTAGTGCGGCGGGGCGGGAAGCTTTCTTT

j_call: TRBJ2-3
cdr3_length: 15
clone_size: .
d_call: TRBD1
v_call: TRBV5-1
cdr3_aa: CASSKDRGGPDTQYF
cdr3_nt: TGCGCCAGCAGCAAGGACAGGGGTGGCCCAGATACGCAGTATTTT

j_call: TRBJ1-3
cdr3_length: 16
clone_size: .
d_call: .
v_call: TRBV9
cdr3_aa: CASAPGLIGSGNTIYF
cdr3_nt: TGTGCCAGCGCCCCGGGTTTGATAGGCTCTGGAAACACCATATATTTT

j_call: TRBJ2-6
cdr3_length: 14
clone_size: .
d_call: .
v_call: TRBV19
cdr3_aa: CASRENREANVLTF
cdr3_nt: TGTGCCAGTAGAGAAAACAGGGAGGCCAACGTCCTGACTTTC

j_call: TRBJ2-1
cdr3_length: 11
clone_size: .
d_call: .
v_call: TRBV2
cdr3_aa: CASRQYNEQFF
cdr3_nt: TGTGCCAGCAGACAGTACAATGAGCAGTTCTTC

j_call: TRBJ2-3
cdr3_length: 16
clone_size: once
d_call: TRBD1
v_call: TRBV24-1
cdr3_aa: CATSDFRGPGTDTQYF
cdr3_nt: TGTGCCACCAGTGATTTCAGGGGGCCGGGCACAGATACGCAGTATTTT

j_call: TRBJ2-2
cdr3_length: 15
clone_size: few
d_call: TRBD1
v_call: TRBV4-1
cdr3_aa: CASSPTGSTTGELFF
cdr3_nt: TGCGCCAGCAGCCCGACAGGGAGTACCACCGGGGAGCTGTTTTTT

j_call: TRBJ2-2
cdr3_length: 15
clone_size: .
d_call: .
v_call: TRBV19
cdr3_aa: CASSVFMIGTGELFF
cdr3_nt: TGTGCCAGCAGCGTATTCATGATCGGCACCGGGGAGCTGTTTTTT

j_call: TRBJ1-6
cdr3_length: 13
clone_size: .
d_call: .
v_call: TRBV2
cdr3_aa: CASRYSLSSPLHF
cdr3_nt: TGTGCCAGCAGGTACAGCTTGAGTTCACCCCTCCACTTT

j_call: TRBJ1-5
cdr3_length: 14
clone_size: .
d_call: .
v_call: TRBV6-2/TRBV6-3
cdr3_aa: CASSLGVFSPPQHF
cdr3_nt: TGTGCCAGCAGTTTGGGGGTTTTCTCTCCGCCCCAGCATTTT

j_call: TRBJ1-5
cdr3_length: 14
clone_size: .
d_call: .
v_call: TRBV24-1
cdr3_aa: CATSDTWSNQPQHF
cdr3_nt: TGTGCCACCAGTGATACCTGGAGCAATCAGCCCCAGCATTTT

j_call: TRBJ2-5
cdr3_length: 13
clone_size: .
d_call: .
v_call: TRBV5-1
cdr3_aa: CASSLDREETQYF
cdr3_nt: TGCGCCAGCAGCTTGGACAGGGAGGAGACCCAGTACTTC

j_call: TRBJ1-6
cdr3_length: 16
clone_size: .
d_call: .
v_call: TRBV28
cdr3_aa: CASSWPLRGADSPLHF
cdr3_nt: TGTGCCAGCAGTTGGCCCCTCAGGGGTGCAGATTCACCCCTCCACTTT

j_call: TRBJ2-2
cdr3_length: 16
clone_size: .
d_call: TRBD2
v_call: TRBV6-5
cdr3_aa: CASSYEAGGNTGELFF
cdr3_nt: TGTGCCAGCAGTTACGAGGCGGGGGGGAACACCGGGGAGCTGTTTTTT

j_call: TRBJ1-2
cdr3_length: 15
clone_size: .
d_call: .
v_call: TRBV3-1/TRBV3-2
cdr3_aa: CASSLNHRRPYGYTF
cdr3_nt: TGTGCCAGCAGCTTAAATCACAGGAGACCCTATGGCTACACCTTC

j_call: TRBJ2-1
cdr3_length: 15
clone_size: once
d_call: TRBD2
v_call: TRBV25-1
cdr3_aa: CASSAPLAGYNEQFF
cdr3_nt: TGTGCCAGCAGTGCTCCGCTAGCGGGCTACAATGAGCAGTTCTTC

j_call: TRBJ2-3
cdr3_length: 12
clone_size: .
d_call: .
v_call: TRBV29-1
cdr3_aa: CSVDPSTDTQYF
cdr3_nt: TGCAGCGTTGATCCCAGCACAGATACGCAGTATTTT

j_call: TRBJ1-5
cdr3_length: 12
clone_size: .
d_call: .
v_call: TRBV28
cdr3_aa: CASSPGGQPQHF
cdr3_nt: TGTGCCAGCAGCCCGGGCGGGCAGCCCCAGCATTTT

j_call: TRBJ2-4
cdr3_length: 16
clone_size: .
d_call: .
v_call: TRBV5-1
cdr3_aa: CASRMKQDQAKNIQYF
cdr3_nt: TGCGCCAGCAGGATGAAACAGGACCAAGCCAAAAACATTCAGTACTTC

j_call: TRBJ2-5
cdr3_length: 13
clone_size: .
d_call: .
v_call: TRBV9
cdr3_aa: CASSRGLQETQYF
cdr3_nt: TGTGCCAGCAGCAGGGGTCTCCAAGAGACCCAGTACTTC

j_call: TRBJ2-4
cdr3_length: 14
clone_size: .
d_call: .
v_call: TRBV5-1
cdr3_aa: CASSRYGPQNIQYF
cdr3_nt: TGCGCCAGCAGCCGATACGGACCTCAAAACATTCAGTACTTC

j_call: TRBJ1-1
cdr3_length: 15
clone_size: .
d_call: .
v_call: TRBV19
cdr3_aa: CASSTHGTIIVEAFF
cdr3_nt: TGTGCCAGTAGTACCCACGGGACGATAATAGTAGAAGCTTTCTTT

j_call: TRBJ1-5
cdr3_length: 14
clone_size: few
d_call: .
v_call: TRBV5-1
cdr3_aa: CASSVDGNNQPQHF
cdr3_nt: TGCGCCAGCAGCGTAGACGGAAACAATCAGCCCCAGCATTTT

j_call: TRBJ1-6
cdr3_length: 14
clone_size: .
d_call: TRBD1
v_call: TRBV28
cdr3_aa: CASRFGQGGSPLHF
cdr3_nt: TGTGCCAGCAGATTCGGACAGGGAGGATCACCCCTCCACTTT

j_call: TRBJ1-2
cdr3_length: 18
clone_size: .
d_call: TRBD1
v_call: TRBV2
cdr3_aa: CASSEQAAGTGRRYGYTF
cdr3_nt: TGTGCCAGCAGTGAGCAGGCTGCCGGGACAGGGAGGAGGTATGGCTACACCTTC

j_call: TRBJ1-5
cdr3_length: 14
clone_size: .
d_call: .
v_call: TRBV30
cdr3_aa: CAWSGGGGYQPQHF
cdr3_nt: TGTGCCTGGAGTGGAGGGGGGGGGTATCAGCCCCAGCATTTT

j_call: TRBJ1-2
cdr3_length: 15
clone_size: .
d_call: .
v_call: TRBV4-1
cdr3_aa: CASSQAPTEPGGYTF
cdr3_nt: TGCGCCAGCAGCCAAGCCCCGACGGAGCCCGGGGGCTACACCTTC

j_call: TRBJ1-1
cdr3_length: 15
clone_size: few
d_call: .
v_call: TRBV6-5
cdr3_aa: CASSYSAGGETEAFF
cdr3_nt: TGTGCCAGCAGTTATAGCGCTGGGGGCGAAACTGAAGCTTTCTTT

j_call: TRBJ2-5
cdr3_length: 15
clone_size: .
d_call: .
v_call: TRBV18
cdr3_aa: CASFPNRANQETQYF
cdr3_nt: TGTGCCAGCTTCCCAAACAGGGCCAACCAAGAGACCCAGTACTTC

j_call: TRBJ1-6
cdr3_length: 16
clone_size: .
d_call: TRBD1
v_call: TRBV7-2
cdr3_aa: CASRRQGASYNSPLHF
cdr3_nt: TGTGCCAGCAGACGTCAGGGGGCCTCCTATAATTCACCCCTCCACTTT

j_call: TRBJ1-5
cdr3_length: 14
clone_size: once
d_call: .
v_call: TRBV15
cdr3_aa: CATTVGGLRQPQHF
cdr3_nt: TGTGCCACCACCGTCGGGGGGCTTCGGCAGCCCCAGCATTTT

j_call: TRBJ1-4
cdr3_length: 16
clone_size: .
d_call: .
v_call: TRBV4-3
cdr3_aa: CASSQAIGQGGEKLFF
cdr3_nt: TGCGCCAGCAGCCAAGCGATCGGACAAGGTGGTGAAAAACTGTTTTTT

j_call: TRBJ2-6
cdr3_length: 16
clone_size: once
d_call: .
v_call: TRBV3-1/TRBV3-2
cdr3_aa: CASSRSGGSGANVLTF
cdr3_nt: TGTGCCAGCAGCCGGTCAGGTGGCTCTGGGGCCAACGTCCTGACTTTC

j_call: TRBJ2-5
cdr3_length: 13
clone_size: few
d_call: TRBD1
v_call: TRBV28
cdr3_aa: CASRTGGEKTQYF
cdr3_nt: TGTGCCAGCAGGACAGGGGGCGAGAAGACCCAGTACTTC